The text below deals with one T cell receptor beta chain. Between the trimmed V and J ends, which lost 6 bases and 7 bases, there was a span of 10 bases. Germline V lookup: CDR1 DFQATT, CDR2 SNEGSKA (reference sequence). The CDR3 consists of 11 residues. This sample is part of a study of shared clonotypes between healthy human individuals. Genomic DNA from each subset was divided evenly over several immunoSEQ plates. TCRdb's table, derived via immunoSEQ multiplex PCR, lists solely in-frame clones and lacks some. The data contain under 2,500,000 clones, around 95% of them singletons. The chain has TRBV20-1 and TRBJ2-1; D is unresolved. The source material was naive CD4+ T cells sorted from blood. Subset indicated: CD45RA+ positively selected. The TCR comes from a man younger than 35 in good health. CDR3 amino acids: CSALEENEQFF. The DNA of the CDR3 is TGCAGTGCCCTCGAGGAAAATGAGCAGTTCTTC.